One sample yielded the 7 T cell receptor beta chains listed below, sequenced in a study of blood T cell repertoires in COVID-19. Method: immunoSEQ multiplex PCR; TCRdb's copy keeps in-frame clones and lacks some. Of roughly 320,000 clones listed, 90% to 95% are singletons. Sequences were obtained from PBMCs or T cells enriched from blood (not recorded which). The receptor set was obtained from a woman in her 30s who had been exposed to COVID-19.

The chain uses TRBV7-3 and TRBJ2-5; TRBD2 matches 9 bases. The germline V gene encodes CDR1 SGHTA and CDR2 FQGTGA. This CDR3 comprises 14 residues. V lost 4 bases to trimming and J lost 4 bases; unmatched junction nucleotides: 4. The chain's CDR3 is CASSSVAGVETQYF. The CDR3 DNA follows: TGTGCCAGCAGCTCCGTAGCGGGGGTAGAGACCCAGTACTTC.

The chain combines TRBV7-3 with TRBJ2-1; the match to TRBD1 covers 7 bases. The CDR3 totals 15 residues. V was pared by 3 bases and J by 1 base, with 3 bases of the junction left unmatched. Germline V gives CDR1 SGHTA, CDR2 FQGTGA. The CDR3 nucleotides read TGTGCCAGCAGCTTCGACAGGGCGTCCTACAATGAGCAGTTCTTC. Residues: CASSFDRASYNEQFF.

With respect to this clone: Other DNA sequences in the same sample also yield this CDR3. The chain combines TRBV29-1 with TRBJ2-7; 11 bases agree with TRBD1. In germline, CDR1 is SQVTM, CDR2 ANQGSEA. The CDR3 has 13 amino acids. The V segment lost 6 bases and the J segment 6 bases; nucleotides outside the gene matches: 7. The CDR3 loop reads CSVPGQGVGEQYF. CDR3 bases: TGCAGCGTGCCGGGACAGGGGGTGGGCGAGCAGTACTTC.

This chain uses TRBV6-4 with TRBJ1-2; D is uncertain. This CDR3 has 13 amino acids. V lost 0 bases and J lost 7, with 9 bases in between. From germline, CDR1 is MRHNA and CDR2 SNTAGT. CDR3 sequence: CASSDSGRAGYTF. The CDR3 region has the DNA TGTGCCAGCAGTGACTCGGGGAGGGCTGGCTACACCTTC.

The V gene is TRBV19, the J gene TRBJ2-3, with D uncertain. Germline CDR1 and CDR2: LNHDA and SQIVND (reference sequence). The length of the CDR3 is 13 residues. Trimming removed 8 bases from V and 1 base from J, with 10 bases in between. The CDR3 DNA reads TGTGCCAGTTCGAACCGGGGCACAGATACGCAGTATTTT. Translated, it gives CASSNRGTDTQYF.

The chain combines TRBV19 with TRBJ2-7; the match to TRBD1 covers 12 bases. Germline V gene lookup returns CDR1 LNHDA and CDR2 SQIVND (reference sequence). The J segment lost 1 base and the V segment lost 6 bases, leaving 4 bases of the junction unmatched. This CDR3 has 15 residues. The CDR3 DNA reads as TGTGCCAGTAGCCCGGGACAGGGGGCATCCTACGAGCAGTACTTC. Translating it yields CASSPGQGASYEQYF. Full variable domain (missing parts from reference TRBV19 and TRBJ2-7): DGGITQSPKYLFRKEGQNVTLSCEQNLNHDAMYWYRQDPGQGLRLIYYSQIVNDFQKGDIAEGYSVSREKKESFPLTVTSAQKNPTAFYLCASSPGQGASYEQYFGPGTRLTVT.

The chain carries TRBV4-3 and TRBJ1-6; D is ambiguous. V lost 0 bases, J lost 6 bases, and 21 bases lay in between. CDR1 is LGHNA and CDR2 is YSLEER in the germline V gene. This CDR3 spans 19 amino acids. CDR3 in DNA: TGCGCCAGCAGCCAAGATCCCGGCAACAGTCTTCGGGGTAATTCACCCCTCCACTTT. It translates to CASSQDPGNSLRGNSPLHF.